A single sample gave rise to the 32 T cell receptor beta chains below, sequenced in a study of radiation and T cells in renal cell carcinoma. Time point given: baseline pretreatment blood. Specified treatment: 15 Gy SBRT to primary tumor, nephrectomy 4 weeks later. The repertoire was sequenced with immunoSEQ multiplex PCR; TCRdb's copy has only in-frame clones and lacks some. Counted here are 150,000 or so clones, approximately 90% occurring once; the ten biggest clones make up roughly 4.1%. The sequencing here drew on blood, taken from a patient whose treatment included radiotherapy and nephrectomy. These TCRs come from a woman in her 70s with renal cell carcinoma.

The chain couples TRBV7-2 to TRBJ2-7; TRBD2 matches at 8 bases. With V trimmed by 6 bases and J by 0 bases, 7 bases remained unmatched. This CDR3 comprises 15 residues. Germline V gene sequence: CDR1 SGHTA, CDR2 FQGNSA. This CDR3 is CASRTGGGSSYEQYF. The CDR3 DNA reads as TGTGCCAGCAGAACGGGAGGGGGGTCCTCCTACGAGCAGTACTTC.

For this clone: Within the sample, other DNA sequences also encode this same CDR3. The CDR3 bases are TGTGCCAGCAGCTTGGGGGGGCTCACTGAAGCTTTCTTT. Translated, it gives CASSLGGLTEAFF. V and J are TRBV7-8 and TRBJ1-1, with a weak D call TRBD1 (6 bases). Germline values: CDR1 SGHVS, CDR2 FQNEAQ. This CDR3 spans 13 amino acids. V dropped 3 bases and J dropped 4 bases, with 9 bases sitting between them.

The chain couples TRBV4-3 to TRBJ2-1; TRBD1 is a possible D gene (5 bases). Trimming stripped 4 bases from V and 8 bases from J, with 12 bases between. CDR1 is LGHNA, CDR2 YSLEER, per germline. The CDR3 extends over 13 amino acids. The DNA of the CDR3 is TGCGCCAGCAGCCTCCGGTGGGGCGATGAGCAGTTCTTC. This encodes CASSLRWGDEQFF.

The chain recombines TRBV27 with TRBJ2-1; D call uncertain. This CDR3 region has 13 residues. Germline lookup yields CDR1 MNHEY and CDR2 SMNVEV (reference sequence). Trimming left V 3 bases short and J 5 bases short, with 8 bases between. This CDR3 is CASSFRRNNEQFF. The CDR3 coding sequence is TGTGCCAGCAGTTTTCGGAGAAACAATGAGCAGTTCTTC.

The chain links TRBV7-9 to TRBJ1-1, with D unclear. This CDR3 spans 19 amino acids. Germline CDR1 reads SEHNR; CDR2 reads FQNEAQ (reference sequence). Trimming removed 5 bases from V and 1 base from J, with 26 bases in between. DNA for the CDR3: TGTGCCAGCAGCCCCTTGTGGGCCAGCAGGTCTAAACAGAACACTGAAGCTTTCTTT. Protein: CASSPLWASRSKQNTEAFF.

V and J are TRBV18 and TRBJ2-2; D might be TRBD1 (5 bases). The CDR3 covers 16 residues. Germline CDR1 KGHSH, CDR2 LQKENI. V was cut by 4 bases and J by 0 bases, with 12 bases left in between. DNA for the CDR3: TGTGCCAGCTCACGACAGACTGATACGAACACCGGGGAGCTGTTTTTT. It is translated as CASSRQTDTNTGELFF. The whole variable domain, filled in from reference TRBV18 and TRBJ2-2, reads NAGVMQNPRHLVRRRGQEARLRCSPMKGHSHVYWYRQLPEEGLKFMVYLQKENIIDESGMPKERFSAEFPKEGPSILRIQQVVRGDSAAYFCASSRQTDTNTGELFFGEGSRLTVL.

This clone was counted a few times. V usage is TRBV6-1 and J usage is TRBJ1-3; TRBD1 is a possible D gene (5 bases). Per germline, CDR1 MNHNS and CDR2 SASEGT. Trimming pared 2 bases from V and 0 bases from J, leaving 8 bases between. The CDR3 is 15 amino acids. The CDR3 spells CASSEQGYSGNTIYF. The CDR3 region has the DNA TGTGCCAGCAGTGAACAGGGTTACTCTGGAAACACCATATATTTT.

This rearrangement joins TRBV7-2 to TRBJ1-1; D gene unclear. CDR1 SGHTA and CDR2 FQGNSA come from the germline V gene. Trimming removed 0 bases at V and 7 bases at J, with 9 bases between. The CDR3 is 13 residues long. CDR3 coding DNA: TGTGCCAGCAGCTTAGCGCCGGAACTTGAAGCTTTCTTT. Translated, it gives CASSLAPELEAFF.

The rearrangement joins TRBV6-5 to TRBJ1-1, with D uncertain. CDR1 is MNHEY, CDR2 SVGAGI, per germline. The V end lost 0 bases, the J end lost 4 bases, and 12 bases lay between the germline ends. The CDR3 is made up of 15 amino acids. The DNA of the CDR3 is TGTGCCAGCAGTTACTCTTTTTTGGGAGGCACTGAAGCTTTCTTT. Translating it yields CASSYSFLGGTEAFF.

The chain joins TRBV4-3 to TRBJ2-3, with 8 bases lining up with TRBD1. The CDR3 consists of 14 residues. CDR1 LGHNA and CDR2 YSLEER come from the germline V gene. V lost 4 bases, J lost 1 base, and 1 base stayed unmatched. CDR3 nucleotide sequence: TGCGCCAGCAGCCTGGGACAGGGCACAGATACGCAGTATTTT. Protein: CASSLGQGTDTQYF.

The V and J genes are TRBV29-1 and TRBJ1-4, with 8 bases matching TRBD1. The CDR3 is 14 residues long. CDR1 is SQVTM and CDR2 is ANQGSEA in the germline V gene. J was trimmed by 7 bases and V by 5 bases; bases with no gene match: 9. The CDR3 reads CSVTTGGRGEKLFF. CDR3 nucleotide sequence: TGCAGCGTTACTACAGGGGGAAGGGGTGAAAAACTGTTTTTT.

The chain couples TRBV2 to TRBJ1-1, with D possibly matching TRBD1 (5 bases). Between the trimmed V and J ends, which lost 5 bases and 7 bases, there was a span of 11 bases. Germline-derived CDR1 and CDR2 are SNHLY and FYNNEI. This CDR3 region has 12 residues. The CDR3 spells CASSFQTGEAFF. The CDR3 DNA sequence: TGTGCCAGCAGTTTTCAAACAGGTGAAGCTTTCTTT.

CDR3 in DNA: TGTGCCAGCAGACTTACCCGGGACAGTTCCTACGAGCAGTACTTC. Its translation: CASRLTRDSSYEQYF. This sequence joins TRBV6-6 and TRBJ2-7; 7 nucleotides line up with TRBD1. CDR3 length: 15 amino acids. V was clipped by 6 bases and J by 1 base; unmatched bases: 9. Germline loops: CDR1 MNHNY, CDR2 SVGAGI (reference sequence).

Here the CDR3 reads CASSLGSTDTQYF. DNA for the CDR3: TGTGCCAGCAGCTTAGGGAGCACAGATACGCAGTATTTT. The rearrangement uses TRBV7-8 and TRBJ2-3; no clear D. The CDR3 covers 13 residues. Trimming removed 1 base at V and 0 bases at J, with 2 bases between. Looked up from germline, CDR1 is SGHVS and CDR2 is FQNEAQ.

The rearrangement joins TRBV6-5 to TRBJ1-1; D is ambiguous. V was shortened by 7 bases and J by 5 bases, with 17 bases between the two germline ends. There are 14 residues in the CDR3. Germline CDR1 MNHEY, CDR2 SVGAGI. CDR3 in amino acids: CASTDTTRGTEAFF. The CDR3 nucleotides are TGTGCCAGCACTGACACGACGAGAGGAACTGAAGCTTTCTTT.

The gene calls are TRBV2 and TRBJ1-2; D call uncertain. The CDR3 is made up of 13 amino acids. Germline CDR1 and CDR2: SNHLY and FYNNEI. Trimming took 1 base from V and 0 from J, leaving 3 bases between them. CDR3 sequence (DNA): TGTGCCAGCAGTGAAGTGGCTAACTATGGCTACACCTTC. Translated, it gives CASSEVANYGYTF. Supplemented by reference TRBV2 and TRBJ1-2, the full variable domain reads EPEVTQTPSHQVTQMGQEVILRCVPISNHLYFYWYRQILGQKVEFLVSFYNNEISEKSEIFDDQFSVERPDGSNFTLKIRSTKLEDSAMYFCASSEVANYGYTFGSGTRLTVV.

This chain links TRBV7-9 with TRBJ1-4, with 8 bases aligning to TRBD1. The ends lost 5 bases at V and 7 bases at J; junction bases unmatched: 6. There are 14 residues in the CDR3. The germline gives CDR1 SEHNR, CDR2 FQNEAQ (reference sequence). The chain's CDR3 is CASSRGQAGEKLFF. CDR3 nucleotide sequence: TGTGCCAGCAGCCGGGGACAGGCGGGTGAAAAACTGTTTTTT. Full variable domain (rest looked up from reference TRBV7-9 and TRBJ1-4): DTGVSQNPRHKITKRGQNVTFRCDPISEHNRLYWYRQTLGQGPEFLTYFQNEAQLEKSRLLSDRFSAERPKGSFSTLEIQRTEQGDSAMYLCASSRGQAGEKLFFGSGTQLSVL.

The chain links TRBV15 to TRBJ1-1; TRBD1 agrees at 9 bases. The CDR3 totals 17 residues. Trimming took 4 bases from V and 2 from J; bases not matched to a gene: 11. Germline V gene lookup returns CDR1 LNHNV and CDR2 YYDKDF (reference sequence). The CDR3 region is CATSKQGARLGNTEAFF. CDR3 nucleotides: TGTGCCACCAGCAAACAGGGGGCGCGACTCGGTAACACTGAAGCTTTCTTT.

This clone appeared a single time. The rearrangement joins TRBV5-1 to TRBJ2-7; 9 bases match TRBD1. CDR1 is SGHRS, CDR2 YFSETQ, per germline. This CDR3 is 18 amino acids long. The V segment lost 4 bases and the J segment 2 bases; nucleotides outside the gene matches: 16. The CDR3 here is CASSARRQGVSSPYEQYF. Here the CDR3 DNA reads TGCGCCAGCAGCGCCCGTCGACAGGGGGTCAGTAGTCCCTACGAGCAGTACTTC. Drawing the rest from reference TRBV5-1 and TRBJ2-7, the complete variable domain is KAGVTQTPRYLIKTRGQQVTLSCSPISGHRSVSWYQQTPGQGLQFLFEYFSETQRNKGNFPGRFSGRQFSNSRSEMNVSTLELGDSALYLCASSARRQGVSSPYEQYFGPGTRLTVT.

The chain employs TRBV5-4 and TRBJ1-6; D possibly corresponds to TRBD1 (6 bases). Germline loops: CDR1 SGHNT, CDR2 YYREEE (reference sequence). The V and J ends lost 4 bases and 9 bases respectively, with 14 bases between them. The CDR3 runs 14 residues. The CDR3 reads CASSQDRGASPLHF. The DNA for the CDR3 is TGTGCCAGCAGCCAAGACCGGGGGGCTTCACCCCTCCACTTT.

The CDR3 DNA follows: TGCGCCAGCAATCTACTAGCGGGGGGCACCAATGAGCAGTTCTTC. Amino acids: CASNLLAGGTNEQFF. This chain joins TRBV5-1 and TRBJ2-1, with 12 positions matching TRBD2. The CDR3 is 15 amino acids. V lost 6 bases, J lost 6 bases, and 7 bases stayed unmatched. CDR1 and CDR2 (germline): SGHRS, YFSETQ.

This chain uses TRBV7-2 with TRBJ2-3, with D uncertain. The CDR3 extends over 13 amino acids. The V end was cut by 0 bases, the J end by 2 bases, with 3 bases between. Per the germline V gene, CDR1 is SGHTA and CDR2 is FQGNSA. CDR3 sequence (DNA): TGTGCCAGCAGCTTAGCTATCACAGATACGCAGTATTTT. Translation gives CASSLAITDTQYF.

The chain employs TRBV5-5 and TRBJ1-1; 7 bases line up with TRBD1. Germline CDR1 is SGHKS and CDR2 is YYEKEE (reference sequence). Trimming cost V 0 bases and J 7 bases; bases outside gene matches: 9. This CDR3 has 15 residues. The CDR3 loop reads CASSLVPQGYGEAFF. The CDR3 DNA follows: TGTGCCAGCAGCTTGGTCCCACAGGGGTATGGTGAAGCTTTCTTT. Combining the CDR3 with reference TRBV5-5 and TRBJ1-1 gives the whole variable domain DAGVTQSPTHLIKTRGQQVTLRCSPISGHKSVSWYQQVLGQGPQFIFQYYEKEERGRGNFPDRFSARQFPNYSSELNVNALLLGDSALYLCASSLVPQGYGEAFFGQGTRLTVV.

The sample holds a few counts of this clone. This sequence joins TRBV6-1 and TRBJ1-3, with 9 positions matching TRBD1. CDR3 length: 14 amino acids. Per germline, CDR1 MNHNS and CDR2 SASEGT. The V segment lost 6 bases and the J segment 4 bases; nucleotides outside the gene matches: 4. In DNA form, the CDR3 reads TGTGCCAGCAGGCAGGGGACAGGGGGAAACACCATATATTTT. The encoded protein is CASRQGTGGNTIYF.

This clone was detected only a few times. V gene TRBV19 combines with J gene TRBJ1-2; D is perhaps TRBD1 (5 bases). CDR1 and CDR2 from the germline V gene are LNHDA and SQIVND (reference sequence). V was clipped by 6 bases and J by 8 bases, with 13 bases between them. CDR3 length: 12 residues. The CDR3 nucleotides are TGTGCCAGTAGGGTAGGGGTTCGCGGCTACACCTTC. Translated, it gives CASRVGVRGYTF.

CDR3 nucleotide sequence: TGTGCCAGCAGCTTATTACAGGGTTATACTGAAGCTTTCTTT. Amino acids: CASSLLQGYTEAFF. The genes are TRBV11-2 and TRBJ1-1; TRBD1 is a possible D gene (6 bases). The CDR3 loop spans 14 amino acids. V lost 2 bases, J lost 5 bases, and 12 bases lay in between. The germline V gene has CDR1 SGHAT and CDR2 FQNNGV.

In its sample, this clone was seen once. The genes are TRBV2 and TRBJ1-2, with a possible D match to TRBD1 (5 bases). V shed 7 bases and J shed 7 bases, with 10 bases lying between them. The CDR3 is 11 amino acids. The germline gives CDR1 SNHLY, CDR2 FYNNEI. The CDR3 spells CASNGAFGYTF. Here the CDR3 DNA reads TGTGCCAGCAACGGGGCATTTGGCTACACCTTC.

The chain recombines TRBV27 with TRBJ1-3; D gene ambiguous. Per the germline V gene, CDR1 is MNHEY and CDR2 is SMNVEV (reference sequence). Trimming took 0 bases from V and 6 from J, leaving 9 bases between them. The CDR3 totals 14 residues. The CDR3 loop is CASSLSGFENTIYF. In nucleotides, the CDR3 is TGTGCCAGCAGTTTATCAGGGTTTGAAAACACCATATATTTT.

This clone has just a few counts. The J gene is TRBJ2-1, the V gene TRBV28; D not resolved. The germline V gene encodes CDR1 MDHEN and CDR2 SYDVKM. The CDR3 is 15 residues long. V was trimmed by 3 bases and J by 0 bases, leaving 9 bases between them. CDR3 sequence: CASSLAVSSYNEQFF. Here the CDR3 DNA reads TGTGCCAGCAGTTTGGCGGTAAGCTCCTACAATGAGCAGTTCTTC.

The chain is built from TRBV7-9 and TRBJ2-3, with D unclear. From germline, CDR1 is SEHNR and CDR2 FQNEAQ (reference sequence). There are 15 residues in the CDR3. Trimming shortened V by 1 base and J by 2 bases, and 10 bases separated the two germline ends. The CDR3 nucleotides are TGTGCCAGCAGCTTAGATGGATTCCCCACAGATACGCAGTATTTT. Translating it yields CASSLDGFPTDTQYF.

The gene calls are TRBV27 and TRBJ1-6, with 8 bases that match TRBD1. CDR3 length equals 15 residues. Trimming at V came to 2 bases and at J to 7 bases, leaving 4 bases not matched to a gene. Germline CDR1 and CDR2: MNHEY and SMNVEV (reference sequence). CDR3 loop: CASSLMTGENSPLHF. CDR3 bases: TGTGCCAGCAGTTTAATGACAGGGGAAAATTCACCCCTCCACTTT.

This clone was observed a few times. This sequence joins TRBV6-5 and TRBJ1-5; D ambiguous. Germline CDR1 is MNHEY and CDR2 is SVGAGI. The ends were cut back, 6 bases at V and 4 bases at J, with 16 bases in the middle. CDR3 length: 15 amino acids. This chain's CDR3 is CASSPLLGGNQPQHF. As DNA, the CDR3 is TGTGCCAGCAGCCCTCTTTTAGGAGGGAATCAGCCCCAGCATTTT.